The 26 T cell receptor beta chains given below trace back to one sample, sequenced in a study of molecular identifiers for immune sequencing clone quantification. TCRdb used MiXCR to reprocess the PCR reads, holding one entry per CDR3 protein. The sample lists about 10,000 distinct CDR3 sequences, 20% to 25% occurring once. The sequencing sample was made of naive CD8+ T cells from blood, with Jurkat cell RNA spiked in. Indicated subset: FACS-sorted CD8+CD4-CCR7+CD45RA+ naive T cells. All receptors come from a human donor in good health. Some libraries in this study had Jurkat cell RNA spiked in.

Only a few counts were recorded for this clonotype. The CDR3 DNA is TGTGCCAGCAGTTTCACAGAACCCCACACTGAAGCTTTCTTT. Its translation is CASSFTEPHTEAFF. The rearrangement joins TRBV7-9 to TRBJ1-1; D uncertain. In germline, CDR1 is SEHNR, CDR2 FQNEAQ (reference sequence). Trimming took off 6 bases at V and 3 bases at J, with 14 bases between the two ends. This CDR3 is built from 14 residues.

Sample share makes this clonotype medium-sized. The rearrangement uses TRBV5-8 and TRBJ2-1; D perhaps matches TRBD1 (6 bases). This CDR3 is built from 15 residues. The V end was cut by 2 bases, the J end by 8 bases, with 17 bases between. The V gene's germline CDR1 is SGHTS and CDR2 YDEGEE. CDR3 amino acids: CASSFRQAPGDEQFF. The CDR3 DNA is TGTGCCAGCAGCTTCCGACAGGCTCCCGGCGATGAGCAGTTCTTC.

By share, this clonotype ranks as medium-sized. The chain has TRBV5-6 and TRBJ2-6; no firm D call. Germline CDR1 and CDR2: SGHDT and YYEEEE. The CDR3 extends over 15 amino acids. CDR3 coding DNA: TGTGCTGTGAGGCAGGAGCCCTCTGGGGCCAACGTCCTGACTTTC. Its protein is CAVRQEPSGANVLTF.

The genes are TRBV19 and TRBJ1-2; D possibly corresponds to TRBD1 (5 bases). CDR1 and CDR2 from the germline V gene are LNHDA and SQIVND (reference sequence). There are 14 residues in the CDR3. The V gene lost 3 bases and the J gene lost 5 bases, with 13 bases spanning the gap. The CDR3, as DNA: TGTGCCAGTAGTATTGCAGGGTCCGATTATGGCTACACCTTC. Its translation is CASSIAGSDYGYTF.

In regard to this clonotype: A read error is possible here, since a much larger clone lies one base away. This sequence joins TRBV27 and TRBJ2-5; 7 positions match TRBD1. Germline V gene lookup returns CDR1 MNHEY and CDR2 SMNVEV (reference sequence). The CDR3 is 17 residues long. V lost 0 bases and J lost 0; bases outside the gene matches: 7. CDR3 loop: CASSLSRGPYHQETQYF. The DNA of the CDR3 is TGTGCCAGCAGTTTATCTAGGGGGCCGTATCACCAAGAGACCCAGTACTTC.

This chain joins TRBV6-2 or TRBV6-3 and TRBJ2-3; D is possibly TRBD1 (5 bases). V shed 1 base and J shed 2 bases, with 10 bases lying between them. The CDR3 spans 15 residues. Germline V gene lookup returns CDR1 MNHEY and CDR2 SVGEGT. CDR3 loop: CASSYLTVLTDTQYF. CDR3 nucleotides: TGTGCCAGCAGTTACTTGACAGTCCTCACAGATACGCAGTATTTT.

By frequency in the sample, this clonotype is medium-sized. The chain combines TRBV20-1 with TRBJ2-3, with D tentatively TRBD1 or TRBD2 (5 bases each). Trimming left V 4 bases short and J 7 bases short, with 18 bases between. Germline assignment: CDR1 DFQATT and CDR2 SNEGSKA (reference sequence). The CDR3 is 14 residues long. The CDR3 reads CSATRGFPQNTQYF. The CDR3 region has the DNA TGCAGTGCTACGAGGGGATTTCCACAAAATACGCAGTATTTT.

Notes on this clonotype: This may stem from a read error, because a much larger clone lies one nucleotide away. CDR3 nucleotides: TGTGCCATTCGAAGGGCCGCCGGGACTGAAGCTCTCTTT. This translates into CAIRRAAGTEALF. This chain uses TRBV27 with TRBJ1-1, with D tentatively TRBD1 (5 bases). This CDR3 has 13 amino acids. The germline gives CDR1 MNHEY, CDR2 SMNVEV (reference sequence).

In this sample, this clonotype turned up a few times. The chain employs TRBV19 and TRBJ1-1; D possibly corresponds to TRBD1 (5 bases). Germline loops: CDR1 LNHDA, CDR2 SQIVND (reference sequence). Between the trimmed V and J ends, which lost 3 bases and 11 bases, there was a span of 13 bases. This CDR3 contains 12 residues. In nucleotides, the CDR3 is TGTGCCAGTAGTATTGTGGGGCGGCGGGCTTTCTTT. Its translation is CASSIVGRRAFF.

This clonotype is classed as medium-sized. This chain links TRBV29-1 with TRBJ2-1, with D possibly matching TRBD1 (5 bases). This CDR3 comprises 12 residues. Germline V CDR1 and CDR2: SQVTM, ANQGSEA. Trimming pared 8 bases from V and 6 bases from J, leaving 14 bases between. In nucleotides, the CDR3 is TGCAGCTTTCTCAGGGCTCTCAATGAGCAGTTCTTC. Protein: CSFLRALNEQFF.

This clonotype was seen ten or more times. V usage is TRBV6-2 or TRBV6-3 and J usage is TRBJ2-7; D might be TRBD1 (6 bases). Germline V gene sequence: CDR1 MNHEY, CDR2 SVGEGT. The CDR3 extends over 16 amino acids. Trimming took 6 bases from V and 2 from J, leaving 20 bases between them. DNA of the CDR3: TGTGCCAGCAGAGCCATAACCGGGACACCTACCTACGAGCAGTACTTC. This translates into CASRAITGTPTYEQYF.

The rearrangement joins TRBV4-1 to TRBJ2-3; tentatively, D is TRBD1 or TRBD2 (6 bases each). Trimming stripped 0 bases from V and 4 bases from J, with 14 bases between. Germline CDR1 MGHRA, CDR2 YSYEKL. The CDR3 length is 16 residues. DNA of the CDR3: TGCGCCAGCAGCCAAGAAGGGGGACTTACTGCAGATACGCAGTATTTT. Its protein product is CASSQEGGLTADTQYF.

Notes on this clonotype: Possible read error: a much larger clone is one base away. The rearrangement joins TRBV27 to TRBJ2-5, with unresolved D. The V end was cut by 11 bases, the J end by 1 base, with 17 bases between. CDR1 and CDR2 (germline): MNHEY, SMNVEV (reference sequence). The CDR3 contains 14 residues. CDR3 loop: CAGAHSELQETQYF. In DNA form, the CDR3 reads TGTGCCGGCGCCCACTCTGAACTCCAAGAGACCCAGTACTTC.

Worth noting for this clonotype: A much larger clone lies a single base off, so this may be a read error. The V and J genes are TRBV27 and TRBJ1-3, with a possible D match to TRBD1 (6 bases). Germline V lookup: CDR1 MNHEY, CDR2 SMNVEV (reference sequence). The CDR3 covers 15 residues. CDR3 in DNA: TGTGCCGGCAGTCCTGACAGGAACTCTGGAAACACCATATATTTT. The encoded protein is CAGSPDRNSGNTIYF.

This clonotype came up a few times. At one end the junction does not follow the germline gene, possibly because of a read error. This chain joins TRBV28 and TRBJ1-6; D is unresolved. CDR3 length equals 11 residues. CDR1 is MDHEN, CDR2 SYDVKM, per germline. DNA for the CDR3: TGTGCCAGCGGTGATGATTCGCCCCTCTACTTT. This gives the protein CASGDDSPLYF.

On this clonotype itself: Because the CDR3 is missing its conserved closing phenylalanine or tryptophan, this is likely a read error. The chain's CDR3 is CASSPPGGNEQFI. The CDR3 DNA reads TGTGCCAGCAGCCCCCCGGGGGGGAATGAGCAGTTCATC. The chain employs TRBV12-3 or TRBV12-4 and TRBJ2-1, with 8 bases matching TRBD2. V was clipped by 6 bases and J by 7 bases; unmatched bases: 5. CDR3 length: 13 amino acids.

The chain has TRBV12-5 and TRBJ2-5; tentative D call: TRBD2 (5 bases). CDR1 is LGHNT and CDR2 is FRNRAP in the germline V gene. The CDR3 is made up of 14 amino acids. Deletions cut 9 bases from V and 4 bases from J, with 18 bases between. In DNA form, the CDR3 reads TGTGCTAGGGGTCTCGAACAAGGGAGAGAGACCCAGTACTTC. Translated, it gives CARGLEQGRETQYF.

This clonotype has only one observation. Germline and junction disagree at one end, which may indicate a read error. The chain uses TRBV7-9 and TRBJ1-3; perhaps TRBD1 as D (6 bases). This CDR3 comprises 15 residues. From germline, CDR1 is SEHNR and CDR2 FQNEAQ (reference sequence). The CDR3 DNA sequence: TGTGCCGGCAGCTCCAGGACAGTCTCTGGAAACACCATATATTTT. It codes for CAGSSRTVSGNTIYF.

For this clonotype: The germline gene is not matched at one end of the junction; a read error may be the cause. The chain uses TRBV6-5 and TRBJ1-6; D is undetermined. Germline lookup yields CDR1 MNHEY and CDR2 SVGAGI. CDR3 length: 17 residues. Written as DNA, the CDR3 is TGTGCCAGCAGTTACTCGATTTCAAGCTCCTATAATTCCCCCCTCCCCTTT. Translating it yields CASSYSISSSYNSPLPF.

This clonotype qualifies as medium-sized. This chain uses TRBV19 with TRBJ2-7; perhaps D is TRBD1 or TRBD2 (6 bases each). The germline CDR1 and CDR2 sequences are LNHDA and SQIVND (reference sequence). V was shortened by 3 bases and J by 7 bases, with 19 bases between the two germline ends. There are 15 residues in the CDR3. The CDR3, as DNA: TGTGCCAGTAGTATCTGGTCGGGGGCGAGCCTGGAGCAGTACTTC. Protein sequence: CASSIWSGASLEQYF.

Only a few counts were recorded for this clonotype. J is TRBJ1-3 and V is TRBV11-2; D gene uncertain. The CDR3 has 15 amino acids. Trimming took 3 bases from V and 2 from J, leaving 11 bases between them. Germline CDR1 is SGHAT and CDR2 is FQNNGV. The CDR3 sequence: CASSFLDGPGNTIYF. For the CDR3, the DNA is TGTGCCAGCAGCTTTTTGGATGGGCCTGGAAACACCATATATTTT.

In its sample, this clonotype is medium-sized. The J gene is TRBJ2-1, the V gene TRBV28; D is uncertain. CDR1 is MDHEN and CDR2 is SYDVKM in the germline V gene. The CDR3 spans 15 residues. Trimming removed 7 bases at V and 7 bases at J, with 20 bases between. This CDR3 reads CASIETSSLLNEQFF. In nucleotides, the CDR3 is TGTGCCAGCATTGAGACCTCCTCCCTATTAAATGAGCAGTTCTTC.

A few counts support this clonotype. Possible read error: a much larger clone is one base away. V usage is TRBV6-2 or TRBV6-3 and J usage is TRBJ2-5; D gene uncertain. Per the germline V gene, CDR1 is MNHEY and CDR2 is SVGEGT. The CDR3 totals 14 residues. Deletions cut 1 base from V and 2 bases from J, with 8 bases between. CDR3 loop: CASSYYAGQETQYF. The CDR3 DNA is TGTGCCAGCAGTTACTACGCCGGTCAAGAGACCCAGTACTTC.

This clonotype was recorded at least ten times. The chain links TRBV2 to TRBJ2-3; D might be TRBD2 (6 bases). The CDR3 sequence is 14 residues long. V lost 8 bases, J lost 6 bases, and 18 bases lay in between. Per the germline V gene, CDR1 is SNHLY and CDR2 is FYNNEI. The CDR3, as DNA: TGTGCCAGCCAACTAGAACAGGCGGGGGATACGCAGTATTTT. Protein: CASQLEQAGDTQYF.

This clonotype is termed medium-sized (0.01 to 0.1%). The chain has TRBV6-5 and TRBJ1-1; a weak D match, TRBD1 (5 bases). Trimming removed 2 bases at V and 1 base at J, with 8 bases between. The germline V gene has CDR1 MNHEY and CDR2 SVGAGI. This CDR3 is 14 amino acids long. The CDR3 sequence: CASSYGGGNTEAFF. The CDR3 DNA sequence: TGTGCCAGCAGTTACGGGGGGGGGAACACTGAAGCTTTCTTT.

Ten or more counts support this clonotype. J is TRBJ2-2 and V is TRBV7-9, with a weak D call TRBD2 (5 bases). The CDR3 consists of 17 residues. The V end lost 5 bases, the J end lost 2 bases, and 18 bases lay between the germline ends. Germline loops: CDR1 SEHNR, CDR2 FQNEAQ (reference sequence). The CDR3 DNA sequence: TGTGCCAGCAGCCCCCCCCCGGGCGGAGGTAACACCGGGGAGCTGTTTTTT. Translated: CASSPPPGGGNTGELFF.